The source of this T cell receptor beta chain is a study of T-cell memory formation after mild COVID-19. The CDR3 length is 15 residues. Per the germline V gene, CDR1 is SGHNT and CDR2 is YYREEE (reference sequence). J lost 4 bases, V lost 4 bases, and 8 bases had no gene match. TCRdb fed the 5' RACE reads into MiXCR, producing one record per CDR3 protein. The repertoire holds under 300,000 distinct CDR3 sequences, about a sixth seen once, with roughly 20% in the top ten. The chain uses TRBV5-4 and TRBJ1-1, with TRBD1 matching 9 bases. The origin of this receptor is a man aged 18 to 29 who had mild COVID-19 (a few samples of this study predate the infection). Cell type and time point are not known. Sequencing was carried out using PBMCs or a T cell subset sorted from them (not recorded which). The CDR3 protein is CASSHWTGDPTEAFF. CDR3 nucleotides: TGTGCCAGCAGCCACTGGACAGGGGATCCCACTGAAGCTTTCTTT.